This T cell receptor beta chain was recovered during a study of technical replicates of blood from several donors. Produced via immunoSEQ multiplex PCR; TCRdb's table is partial and in-frame only. The data show 55,000 to 75,000 clones, about 94% seen once. CDR3 length equals 14 residues. Germline V CDR1 and CDR2: LGHNA, YNFKEQ. Trimming took 1 base from V and 1 from J, leaving 7 bases between them. Sequenced: PBMCs. The receptor was isolated from a human donor in good health. Some clones in this sample may be carry-over from other donors' samples. The gene calls are TRBV4-2 and TRBJ1-1; no clear D. CDR3 nucleotides: TGTGCCAGCAGCCAAGCTACCCGGAACACTGAAGCTTTCTTT. Its protein product is CASSQATRNTEAFF.